Below, 25 T cell receptor beta chains from the same sample are listed, as sequenced in a study of CD8+CD57+ T cells in acquired aplastic anemia. According to the study, genomic DNA was the template for TCR beta VDJ and CDR3 profiling. TCRdb itself ran the reads through MiXCR, one entry per CDR3 protein. The sample lists approximately 120,000 distinct CDR3 sequences; over 30% were seen once. Sequencing was done on patients that had shown CD8+CD57+ cell expansion by flow cytometry. Sequencing was carried out using sorted CD4+, CD8+, or CD8+CD57+ T cells (not recorded which) from PBMCs. All receptors derive from a human donor with aplastic anemia.

This clonotype has at least ten counts. The J gene is TRBJ2-7, the V gene TRBV5-1, with D possibly matching TRBD2 (5 bases). The CDR3 consists of 15 residues. Germline CDR1 is SGHRS and CDR2 is YFSETQ. V was trimmed by 0 bases and J by 3 bases, leaving 13 bases between them. CDR3 bases: TGCGCCAGCAGCTTGGCCGGGGTGGGAATCTACGAGCAGTACTTC. Translation: CASSLAGVGIYEQYF.

CDR3 sequence (DNA): TGTGCCAGCAGCGTAGAGCGGGGGGGCTTCGATACGCAGTATTTT. Residues: CASSVERGGFDTQYF. The J gene is TRBJ2-3, the V gene TRBV9; 10 nucleotides line up with TRBD2. CDR3 size: 15 residues. Germline assignment: CDR1 SGDLS and CDR2 YYNGEE. With 0 bases clipped from V and 6 bases from J, the junction kept 4 bases outside the gene matches.

This clonotype was counted at least ten times. The J gene is TRBJ1-1, the V gene TRBV19; 8 nucleotides agree with TRBD1. This CDR3 comprises 14 residues. V dropped 3 bases and J dropped 7; count of bases not matched to a gene: 7. From germline, CDR1 is LNHDA and CDR2 SQIVND (reference sequence). CDR3 amino acids: CASSIAAGGFEAFF. DNA for the CDR3: TGTGCCAGTAGTATCGCAGCAGGGGGCTTTGAAGCTTTCTTT.

The V call is TRBV11-3, the J call TRBJ1-2; D might be TRBD1 (6 bases). CDR3 length: 15 residues. The germline gives CDR1 SGHNT, CDR2 YENEEA. The V and J ends lost 4 bases and 7 bases respectively, with 19 bases between them. CDR3 region: CASSSDSTSSGGYTF. Here the CDR3 DNA reads TGTGCCAGCAGCTCGGACAGTACCTCTTCTGGTGGCTACACCTTC.

Points on this clonotype: A much larger clonotype is one base distant, so this may be a read error. The rearrangement joins TRBV20-1 to TRBJ2-1, with TRBD2 identical over 8 bases. This CDR3 region has 14 residues. Germline values: CDR1 DFQATT, CDR2 SNEGSKA (reference sequence). The CDR3 loop reads CSTIRGGSYNERFF. CDR3 DNA sequence: TGCAGTACAATCCGGGGGGGCTCCTACAATGAGCGGTTCTTC.

The chain employs TRBV7-2 and TRBJ1-6; no clear D gene. Trimming shortened V by 5 bases and J by 9 bases, and 11 bases separated the two germline ends. Germline assignment: CDR1 SGHTA and CDR2 FQGNSA. The CDR3 is 13 amino acids. In DNA form, the CDR3 reads TGTGCCAGCAGCCAAATACAAGCTTCACCCCTCCACTTT. Translation gives CASSQIQASPLHF.

Concerning this clonotype itself: Being one base from a much bigger clone, this may be a read error. CDR3 region: CASSIRLSIEAFF. CDR3 in DNA: TGTGCCAGTAGTATAAGGCTGAGTATTGAAGCTTTCTTT. The J gene is TRBJ1-1, the V gene TRBV19; unclear D gene. V lost 2 bases and J lost 7, with 11 bases in between. CDR1 and CDR2 from the germline V gene are LNHDA and SQIVND (reference sequence). This CDR3 is built from 13 residues.

This clonotype occurred many times. The gene calls are TRBV5-6 and TRBJ1-4; 11 bases line up with TRBD1. Germline CDR1 reads SGHDT; CDR2 reads YYEEEE. The CDR3 totals 14 residues. V shed 4 bases and J 10 bases; nucleotides not matched to a gene: 6. The CDR3 coding sequence is TGTGCCAGCAGCCTCGGACAGGGGGCGGGAAAACTGTTTTTT. This encodes CASSLGQGAGKLFF.

CDR3 region: CASSFAHRADTQYF. In DNA, the CDR3 is TGTGCCAGCAGCTTTGCGCACAGGGCAGATACGCAGTATTTT. The chain combines TRBV7-2 with TRBJ2-3, with D perhaps matching TRBD1 (6 bases). The CDR3 is 14 amino acids. Trimming shortened V by 3 bases and J by 4 bases, and 11 bases separated the two germline ends. Germline lookup yields CDR1 SGHTA and CDR2 FQGNSA.

This clonotype came up many times. The V and J genes are TRBV20-1 and TRBJ2-2; 9 bases are a match to TRBD1. Germline V CDR1 and CDR2: DFQATT, SNEGSKA (reference sequence). There are 16 residues in the CDR3. After removal of 3 bases from V and 5 bases from J, the junction contained 10 bases not matched to a gene. CDR3 amino acids: CSARSRTGGWTGELFF. CDR3 coding DNA: TGCAGTGCTAGGAGCCGTACAGGGGGCTGGACCGGGGAGCTGTTTTTT.

The chain links TRBV5-1 to TRBJ2-7; no firm D call. Deletions cut 1 base from V and 5 bases from J, with 16 bases between. This CDR3 has 15 residues. CDR1 and CDR2 from the germline V gene are SGHRS and YFSETQ. The CDR3 nucleotides read TGCGCCAGCAGCTTGTTGTCGGAGCCCCCTGACGAGCAGTACTTC. Protein product: CASSLLSEPPDEQYF. Drawing the rest from reference TRBV5-1 and TRBJ2-7, the complete variable domain is KAGVTQTPRYLIKTRGQQVTLSCSPISGHRSVSWYQQTPGQGLQFLFEYFSETQRNKGNFPGRFSGRQFSNSRSEMNVSTLELGDSALYLCASSLLSEPPDEQYFGPGTRLTVT.

About this clonotype: The CDR3 does not end in the conserved phenylalanine or tryptophan, so this is likely a read error. V is TRBV3-1 and J is TRBJ2-3; a weak D match, TRBD2 (5 bases). Deletions cut 6 bases from V and 2 bases from J, with 15 bases between. The CDR3 has 15 residues. The germline V gene encodes CDR1 LGHDT and CDR2 YNNKEL (reference sequence). The CDR3 here is CASRHDRTYTDTQYL. The CDR3 DNA reads TGTGCCAGCAGACACGATCGGACTTACACAGATACGCAGTATCTT.

This clonotype was seen many times. The rearrangement uses TRBV12-3 or TRBV12-4 and TRBJ2-1; TRBD1 might be the D (5 bases). The V gene lost 5 bases and the J gene lost 3 bases, with 8 bases spanning the gap. The CDR3 runs 13 residues. The chain's CDR3 is CASSQDNYNEQFF. In DNA, the CDR3 is TGTGCCAGCAGTCAGGACAACTACAATGAGCAGTTCTTC.

In the case of this clonotype: This is likely a read error, given that the CDR3 carries no conserved phenylalanine or tryptophan at its end. The DNA is left out, because the CDR3 cannot be placed on it with certainty; the CDR3 is given as TCRdb lists it. The chain couples TRBV2 to TRBJ2-5. The germline gives CDR1 SNHLY, CDR2 FYNNEI. The CDR3 comprises 12 residues, both ends counted. CDR3 sequence reads: CASSEAVETPYL.

The chain uses TRBV7-8 and TRBJ1-2, with D maybe TRBD1 (5 bases). The CDR3 covers 15 residues. CDR1 SGHVS and CDR2 FQNEAQ come from the germline V gene. V was clipped by 2 bases and J by 8 bases, with 18 bases between them. CDR3 loop: CASSLIGDDPGGYTF. CDR3 nucleotides: TGTGCCAGCAGCTTAATCGGGGACGACCCCGGGGGCTACACCTTC.

The V and J genes are TRBV2 and TRBJ1-2; weak D call: TRBD1 (5 bases). The CDR3 has 11 amino acids. Germline CDR1 is SNHLY and CDR2 is FYNNEI. Trimming cost V 7 bases and J 7 bases, with 10 bases left between them. The CDR3: CASTIGTGYTF. The CDR3 DNA reads TGTGCCAGCACTATAGGGACTGGCTACACCTTC. Drawing the rest from reference TRBV2 and TRBJ1-2, the complete variable domain is EPEVTQTPSHQVTQMGQEVILRCVPISNHLYFYWYRQILGQKVEFLVSFYNNEISEKSEIFDDQFSVERPDGSNFTLKIRSTKLEDSAMYFCASTIGTGYTFGSGTRLTVV.

This clonotype appeared many times. The chain joins TRBV4-1 to TRBJ1-2; D not certain. This CDR3 contains 15 residues. V shed 0 bases and J shed 4 bases, with 12 bases lying between them. Germline CDR1 MGHRA, CDR2 YSYEKL. In nucleotides, the CDR3 is TGCGCCAGCAGCCAAGAGGTTAACATCCTCTATGGCTACACCTTC. It is translated as CASSQEVNILYGYTF.

This clonotype was seen at least ten times. V and J are TRBV20-1 and TRBJ2-3; 8 nucleotides line up with TRBD1. The CDR3 is 14 amino acids. The V segment lost 6 bases and the J segment 5 bases; nucleotides outside the gene matches: 10. The V gene's germline CDR1 is DFQATT and CDR2 SNEGSKA (reference sequence). CDR3 coding DNA: TGCAGTGCCCCCCCGGGACAGGTGGGAGATACGCAGTATTTT. Its protein product is CSAPPGQVGDTQYF.

This sequence joins TRBV7-8 and TRBJ1-5, with D maybe TRBD1 (6 bases). Germline CDR1 SGHVS, CDR2 FQNEAQ. Trimming pared 8 bases from V and 3 bases from J, leaving 23 bases between. The CDR3 is 17 amino acids. CDR3 loop: CASAPGTRTSSNQPQHF. Here the CDR3 DNA reads TGTGCCAGCGCGCCCGGGACACGGACGTCCTCCAATCAGCCCCAGCATTTT.

This clonotype was recorded at least ten times. As DNA, the CDR3 is TGCAGTGCCCCGGGGGACGGGGACTACAATGAGCAGTTCTTC. Protein: CSAPGDGDYNEQFF. V usage is TRBV20-1 and J usage is TRBJ2-1; D is perhaps TRBD2 (6 bases). Germline loops: CDR1 DFQATT, CDR2 SNEGSKA (reference sequence). The V end lost 6 bases, the J end lost 3 bases, and 15 bases lay between the germline ends. The CDR3 is 14 residues long.

This clonotype was detected ten times or more. The DNA for the CDR3 is TGTGCCAGCAGGGCAGCAAGCTCCTACGAGCAGTACGTC. This codes for CASRAASSYEQYV. The chain carries TRBV27 and TRBJ2-7, with D uncertain. Germline V gene lookup returns CDR1 MNHEY and CDR2 SMNVEV (reference sequence). There are 13 residues in the CDR3. Trimming pared 6 bases from V and 0 bases from J, leaving 9 bases between.

This clonotype was found many times. The chain links TRBV4-3 to TRBJ2-7; the D gene could be TRBD1 or TRBD2 (6 bases each). This CDR3 region has 15 residues. V gave up 0 bases and J gave up 6 bases, with 15 bases separating them. The germline V gene has CDR1 LGHNA and CDR2 YSLEER. The DNA for the CDR3 is TGCGCCAGCAGCCAAGAGGGGGCGGGGTTGTCCGAGCAGTACTTC. Residues: CASSQEGAGLSEQYF.

The chain recombines TRBV10-3 with TRBJ1-2, with D perhaps TRBD1 (6 bases). The CDR3 contains 15 residues. With 0 bases removed from V and 4 bases from J, the gap between germline ends came to 12 bases. Germline lookup yields CDR1 ENHRY and CDR2 SYGVKD. The CDR3 bases are TGTGCCATCAGTGAGTCTCGGGGGGCTGGCTATGGCTACACCTTC. This sequence encodes CAISESRGAGYGYTF.

In its sample, this clonotype was seen once. The J gene is TRBJ1-2, the V gene TRBV6-6; D is ambiguous. The CDR3 sequence is 10 residues long. Trimming removed 7 bases from V and 7 bases from J, with 7 bases in between. Germline CDR1 and CDR2: MNHNY and SVGAGI (reference sequence). In DNA, the CDR3 is TGTGCCAGCACTGATGGTGGCTACACCTTC. This codes for CASTDGGYTF.

The rearrangement uses TRBV5-1 and TRBJ2-7, with D possibly TRBD1 on 5 matching bases. This CDR3 region has 15 residues. Germline-derived CDR1 and CDR2 are SGHRS and YFSETQ. V was clipped by 0 bases and J by 1 base, with 11 bases between them. Here the CDR3 reads CASSLGQGGSYEQYF. CDR3 sequence (DNA): TGCGCCAGCAGCTTGGGTCAGGGCGGATCCTACGAGCAGTACTTC.